What follows are 26 T cell receptor beta chains derived from one specimen sequenced in a study of molecular identifiers for immune sequencing clone quantification. In TCRdb, the PCR reads were re-called with MiXCR into one record per CDR3 protein. The table records nearly 55,000 distinct CDR3 sequences, more than 35% of them present only once. The specimen sequenced was naive CD8+ T cells from blood, with Jurkat cell RNA spiked in. Subset: FACS-sorted CD8+CD4-CCR7+CD45RA+ naive T cells. These receptors were obtained from a human donor in good health. Some libraries in this study had Jurkat cell RNA spiked in.

This clonotype was counted once. The V call is TRBV2, the J call TRBJ1-5; D call uncertain. This CDR3 is 15 amino acids long. Looked up from germline, CDR1 is SNHLY and CDR2 is FYNNEI. V was shortened by 2 bases and J by 4 bases, with 12 bases between the two germline ends. CDR3 nucleotides: TGTGCCAGCAGTGAAAGAAGGTTGGGTAATCAGCCCCAGCATTTT. Protein product: CASSERRLGNQPQHF.

The genes are TRBV28 and TRBJ1-5; unclear D gene. CDR3 size: 15 residues. The germline CDR1 and CDR2 sequences are MDHEN and SYDVKM. Trimming shortened V by 2 bases and J by 5 bases, and 13 bases separated the two germline ends. The CDR3 DNA is TGTGCCAGCAGTTTAGAGGGCACTCTGTATCAGCCCCAGCATTTT. This codes for CASSLEGTLYQPQHF.

The gene calls are TRBV27 and TRBJ1-1, with 7 bases lining up with TRBD1. The trim removed 5 bases at V and 9 bases at J, leaving 9 bases unmatched. The germline gives CDR1 MNHEY, CDR2 SMNVEV (reference sequence). CDR3 length: 13 residues. For the CDR3, the DNA is TGTGCCAGCAGTCGGCAGGGGGATGTGCAAGCTTTCTTT. It is translated as CASSRQGDVQAFF.

In its sample, this clonotype was seen many times. The CDR3 spells CASSLAGGRSSTDTQYF. CDR3 in DNA: TGTGCCAGCAGCTTAGCAGGCGGGAGGTCTAGCACAGATACGCAGTATTTT. The chain employs TRBV7-6 and TRBJ2-3; 8 nucleotides agree with TRBD2. CDR3 length: 17 residues. Germline V gene sequence: CDR1 SGHVS, CDR2 FNYEAQ. The V segment lost 0 bases and the J segment 0 bases; nucleotides outside the gene matches: 5.

This clonotype was detected ten times or more. The chain is built from TRBV7-9 and TRBJ1-5; 8 positions agree with TRBD1. Germline CDR1 SEHNR, CDR2 FQNEAQ (reference sequence). This CDR3 has 17 amino acids. V was clipped by 1 base and J by 0 bases; unmatched bases: 5. The CDR3 spells CASSLERTGNSNQPQHF. In nucleotides, the CDR3 is TGTGCCAGCAGCTTAGAGCGGACAGGGAATAGCAATCAGCCCCAGCATTTT.

The rearrangement uses TRBV29-1 and TRBJ1-4, with 7 nucleotides matching TRBD1. CDR1 and CDR2 (germline): SQVTM, ANQGSEA. The V and J ends lost 6 bases and 5 bases, in that order; junction bases with no gene match: 9. The CDR3 has 14 residues. CDR3 DNA: TGCAGCGTGGAGCCACAGGGGAGCAATGAAAAACTGTTTTTT. The encoded protein is CSVEPQGSNEKLFF.

A word on this clonotype: Just one base apart from a much larger clone, this may be a read error. The conserved final phenylalanine or tryptophan is absent from the CDR3, which likely points to a read error. The chain recombines TRBV7-9 with TRBJ2-1; D is unclear. The length of the CDR3 is 12 residues. The V gene's germline CDR1 is SEHNR and CDR2 FQNEAQ (reference sequence). The V and J ends lost 3 bases and 10 bases respectively, with 10 bases between them. CDR3 bases: TGTGCCAGCAGCTTGAGTTCCGGGGAGCAGTTCCTC. Its translation is CASSLSSGEQFL.

The genes are TRBV2 and TRBJ1-5; 7 bases are a match to TRBD1. The V and J ends lost 11 bases and 7 bases, in that order; junction bases with no gene match: 11. This CDR3 spans 13 amino acids. The V gene's germline CDR1 is SNHLY and CDR2 FYNNEI. The DNA of the CDR3 is TGTGCCGGTCAACAGGGGACGGGGCAGCCCCAGCATTTT. This codes for CAGQQGTGQPQHF. Full variable domain (outside the CDR3, taken from reference TRBV2 and TRBJ1-5): EPEVTQTPSHQVTQMGQEVILRCVPISNHLYFYWYRQILGQKVEFLVSFYNNEISEKSEIFDDQFSVERPDGSNFTLKIRSTKLEDSAMYFCAGQQGTGQPQHFGDGTRLSIL.

The CDR3 protein is CASSQGPRGTGNTIYF. CDR3 nucleotide sequence: TGCGCCAGCAGCCAAGGCCCCAGGGGTACTGGAAACACCATATATTTT. This chain connects TRBV4-1 to TRBJ1-3, with D perhaps TRBD1 (6 bases). CDR3 size: 16 residues. Trimming removed 1 base from V and 2 bases from J, with 12 bases in between. Germline V lookup: CDR1 MGHRA, CDR2 YSYEKL.

The chain is built from TRBV28 and TRBJ2-5; D possibly corresponds to TRBD2 (6 bases). CDR1 and CDR2 (germline): MDHEN, SYDVKM. V lost 6 bases, J lost 9 bases, and 20 bases lay in between. The CDR3 runs to 14 residues. The CDR3: CASSPSGWRVSQYF. For the CDR3, the DNA is TGTGCCAGCAGCCCTTCGGGGTGGAGGGTGTCCCAGTACTTC.

This clonotype turned up a few times. This rearrangement joins TRBV28 to TRBJ2-4; D assignment may be TRBD1 or TRBD2 (6 bases each). V dropped 1 base and J dropped 0 bases, with 19 bases sitting between them. Germline loops: CDR1 MDHEN, CDR2 SYDVKM. The length of the CDR3 is 19 residues. In DNA, the CDR3 is TGTGCCAGCAGTTTATATCGCAGGGGTATGGGACTAGCCAAAAACATTCAGTACTTC. It is translated as CASSLYRRGMGLAKNIQYF.

This clonotype has a count of ten or more. The V call is TRBV4-3, the J call TRBJ1-1, with a possible D match to TRBD1 (6 bases). The CDR3 covers 16 residues. V shed 0 bases and J shed 0 bases, with 11 bases lying between them. Germline CDR1 is LGHNA and CDR2 is YSLEER. CDR3 DNA sequence: TGCGCCAGCAGCCAAGACGGACAGTTCATGAACACTGAAGCTTTCTTT. Translated: CASSQDGQFMNTEAFF.

The sample holds a few counts of this clonotype. This chain joins TRBV28 and TRBJ1-5; no reliable D call. Trimming shortened V by 8 bases and J by 3 bases, and 8 bases separated the two germline ends. CDR3 size: 12 residues. Germline V gene sequence: CDR1 MDHEN, CDR2 SYDVKM. The chain's CDR3 is CASRRDNQPQHF. CDR3 DNA sequence: TGTGCCAGCCGAAGGGACAATCAGCCCCAGCATTTT.

The chain recombines TRBV7-9 with TRBJ1-5; no definite D call. V was cut by 5 bases and J by 7 bases, with 15 bases left in between. The CDR3 contains 14 residues. Germline CDR1 and CDR2: SEHNR and FQNEAQ (reference sequence). The CDR3 DNA reads TGTGCCAGCAGCCCTACTGAGGCACGGCAGCCCCAGCATTTT. It specifies CASSPTEARQPQHF.

Comments on this clonotype: A single base separates this from a much larger clone, so it may be a read error. This chain uses TRBV6-6 with TRBJ1-5; D unclear. CDR3 length equals 11 residues. CDR1 is MNHNY and CDR2 is SVGAGI in the germline V gene (reference sequence). The V and J ends lost 8 bases and 6 bases respectively, with 8 bases between them. The CDR3 loop is CASSSGQPQHF. DNA of the CDR3: TGTGCCAGCTCCTCGGGTCAGCCCCAGCATTTT.

Of note for this clonotype: This may stem from a read error, because a much larger clone lies one nucleotide away. In nucleotides, the CDR3 is TGTGCCAGCAGCTCACCGTTCCGGCAGGGAGGTGAAGAACTGTTTTTT. Its protein product is CASSSPFRQGGEELFF. V is TRBV7-9 and J is TRBJ1-4, with D maybe TRBD1 (5 bases). Per germline, CDR1 SEHNR and CDR2 FQNEAQ (reference sequence). The CDR3 totals 16 residues.

This clonotype was detected ten times or more. This sequence joins TRBV2 and TRBJ2-6; tentatively, D is TRBD1 (6 bases). CDR1 is SNHLY and CDR2 is FYNNEI in the germline V gene. V was pared by 0 bases and J by 1 base, with 16 bases between. This CDR3 contains 19 residues. This CDR3 is CASSEARTVLLSGANVLTF. CDR3 bases: TGTGCCAGCAGTGAAGCCCGGACAGTCCTCCTTTCTGGGGCCAACGTCCTGACTTTC.

In its sample, this clonotype was seen many times. The V gene is TRBV2, the J gene TRBJ2-2; 7 nucleotides line up with TRBD2. CDR3 length: 15 amino acids. Germline assignment: CDR1 SNHLY and CDR2 FYNNEI. Trimming at V came to 6 bases and at J to 6 bases, leaving 10 bases not matched to a gene. Here the CDR3 reads CASRGTGGSAGELFF. The CDR3 DNA is TGTGCCAGCAGAGGAACGGGAGGTTCGGCCGGGGAGCTGTTTTTT.

V gene TRBV6-5 combines with J gene TRBJ2-3; D is unclear. V lost 0 bases to trimming and J lost 1 base, with 17 bases between them. Germline V gene data show CDR1 as MNHEY and CDR2 as SVGAGI. CDR3 length equals 18 residues. CDR3 bases: TGTGCCAGCAGTTACTCAAGGACCGCGAGAGTCGGCACAGATACGCAGTATTTT. This encodes CASSYSRTARVGTDTQYF.

As for this clonotype: One end of the junction does not line up with germline, which may come from a read error. This chain connects TRBV5-1 to TRBJ1-3; D remains ambiguous. The CDR3 length is 15 residues. In germline, CDR1 is SGHRS, CDR2 YFSETQ. Written as DNA, the CDR3 is TGCGCCAGCAGCTCGCCCCGGGCAAAAGTAAACACCATATTTTTT. Translating gives CASSSPRAKVNTIFF.

On this clonotype: Just one base apart from a much larger clone, this may be a read error. Lacking the conserved final phenylalanine or tryptophan, this CDR3 likely reflects a read error. The genes are TRBV13 and TRBJ1-5; D remains unclear. Between the trimmed V and J ends, which lost 0 bases and 7 bases, there was a span of 4 bases. This CDR3 has 12 residues. The germline V gene encodes CDR1 PRHDT and CDR2 FYEKMQ (reference sequence). This CDR3 reads CASSLGRQPQHY. The CDR3 DNA follows: TGTGCCAGCAGCTTAGGTCGGCAGCCCCAGCATTAT.

This clonotype was observed a single time. A much bigger clone sits one base away, suggesting this may be a read error. Lacking the conserved final phenylalanine or tryptophan, this CDR3 likely reflects a read error. The chain uses TRBV9 and TRBJ2-6; 7 bases line up with TRBD1. Germline lookup yields CDR1 SGDLS and CDR2 YYNGEE. The CDR3 is 15 amino acids. V shed 3 bases, J shed 0 bases, and the junction held 0 bases outside the gene matches. CDR3 amino acids: CASSGQGSGANVLTI. The CDR3 region has the DNA TGTGCCAGCAGCGGACAGGGCTCTGGGGCCAACGTCCTGACTATC.

The chain couples TRBV18 to TRBJ2-3; perhaps TRBD2 as D (5 bases). The CDR3 is 15 amino acids. V shed 1 base and J shed 4 bases, with 12 bases lying between them. Germline V gene sequence: CDR1 KGHSH, CDR2 LQKENI. The CDR3 DNA reads as TGTGCCAGCTCACCACGGTTGCGCGGGCCAGATACGCAGTATTTT. Protein sequence: CASSPRLRGPDTQYF.

The chain uses TRBV20-1 and TRBJ2-7; the D gene is possibly TRBD2 (5 bases). The CDR3 covers 15 residues. V dropped 6 bases and J dropped 0 bases, with 18 bases sitting between them. Per the germline V gene, CDR1 is DFQATT and CDR2 is SNEGSKA (reference sequence). The CDR3 spells CSAPGLAEDSYEQYF. CDR3 sequence (DNA): TGCAGTGCCCCGGGCCTAGCCGAGGACTCCTACGAGCAGTACTTC.

The genes are TRBV9 and TRBJ2-2, with a tentative D call TRBD1 (7 bases). The CDR3 length is 14 residues. Trimming shortened V by 3 bases and J by 6 bases, and 12 bases separated the two germline ends. Germline CDR1 reads SGDLS; CDR2 reads YYNGEE. CDR3 protein: CASSAPGGPGELFF. DNA of the CDR3: TGTGCCAGCAGCGCCCCAGGGGGGCCCGGGGAGCTGTTTTTT.

Remarks on this clonotype: With a much larger clone just one base away, this may be a read error. In DNA, the CDR3 is TGTGCCAGCGGGGCTTTGGGGGGCACTGAAGCTTTCTTT. Translation: CASGALGGTEAFF. The V and J genes are TRBV2 and TRBJ1-1, with TRBD1 as a possible D gene (5 bases). The V and J ends lost 8 bases and 4 bases respectively, with 14 bases between them. The CDR3 runs to 13 residues. The V gene's germline CDR1 is SNHLY and CDR2 FYNNEI.